The T cell receptor (beta chain) under discussion was sequenced for a study of blood T cell repertoires in COVID-19. Study-wide context: Samples taken during acute and convalescent COVID-19 were collected in the United States, Italy and Spain.

There are 15 residues in the CDR3. Germline values: CDR1 SNHLY, CDR2 FYNNEI. Trimming took off 6 bases at V and 3 bases at J, with 17 bases between the two ends. Followed longitudinally, the Seattle patients had been enrolled during active infection. As handled by the study authors: Using reference gene primer amplification, nucleated cell counts were estimated. Sequenced by immunoSEQ multiplex PCR; TCRdb stores in-frame clones only, minus some. The D gene and trimming were derived from the DNA, and the V and J assignments and clone size from that table. This table holds some 200,000 clones, roughly 79% found once.

The source is a woman between 35 and 50 years old with COVID-19, enrolled during active disease. The chain combines TRBV2 with TRBJ1-1; tentative D call: TRBD1 (6 bases). The sample comprised peripheral blood. The CDR3 sequence is CASRRGGRVDTEAFF. In nucleotides, the CDR3 is TGTGCCAGCAGGAGGGGGGGCAGGGTTGACACTGAAGCTTTCTTT.